This TCR beta chain was sequenced in a study of blood T cells in healthy people across ages. Overall study findings and caveats: Percentage of naive T cells showed a strong correlation with TCR beta diversity.

Primed by a sample-barcoded 5' primer and a J-beta primer mix, a second PCR proceeded for about 6 to 11 cycles. From the 5' RACE reads, TCRdb called clonotypes with MiXCR, one entry per CDR3 protein. The sample shows 1.5 million or so distinct CDR3 sequences, around two fifths of them seen only once. This CDR3 has 16 amino acids. V was cut by 5 bases and J by 0 bases, with 16 bases left in between. Per the germline V gene, CDR1 is SGHVS and CDR2 is FNYEAQ. In each sample, at least 6 million PBMCs were isolated. As concerns this clonotype: The antigen remains undetermined.

The sequence was collected from a woman between 18 and 30 years old in good health. Sequencing used blood. V gene TRBV7-6 combines with J gene TRBJ2-5; D possibly corresponds to TRBD1 (6 bases). For the CDR3, the DNA is TGTGCCAGCAGCCCCCGACAGGCGTCGTACCAAGAGACCCAGTACTTC. As protein: CASSPRQASYQETQYF. Based on the CDR3 plus reference TRBV7-6 and TRBJ2-5, the full variable domain is GAGVSQSPRYKVTKRGQDVALRCDPISGHVSLYWYRQALGQGPEFLTYFNYEAQQDKSGLPNDRFSAERPEGSISTLTIQRTEQRDSAMYRCASSPRQASYQETQYFGPGTRLLVL.